This entry lists 14 T cell receptor beta chains sequenced from one sample in a study of T cell responses to AZD1222 COVID-19 vaccine. Here immunoSEQ multiplex PCR was the method, and the copy in TCRdb shows in-frame clones only, minus some. The sample contains roughly 120,000 clones, about nine tenths of which appear only once. The sequencing used peripheral blood, collected on day 0 of AZD1222 vaccination. The receptors come from an adult in good health.

The chain couples TRBV19 to TRBJ1-6, with TRBD1 matching 7 bases. The CDR3 runs 14 residues. V was clipped by 4 bases and J by 7 bases; unmatched bases: 4. Germline CDR1 is LNHDA and CDR2 is SQIVND (reference sequence). This CDR3 is CASSTQGRNSPLHF. The CDR3 DNA follows: TGTGCCAGTAGTACACAGGGGAGAAATTCACCCCTCCACTTT.

In its sample, this clone was seen a few times. CDR3 loop: CASQGRGGGQPQHF. The CDR3, as DNA: TGCGCCAGCCAAGGTCGGGGAGGGGGTCAGCCCCAGCATTTT. The V gene is TRBV10-2, the J gene TRBJ1-5, with D tentatively TRBD1 (6 bases). Germline loops: CDR1 WSHSY, CDR2 SAAADI. Trimming took off 8 bases at V and 6 bases at J, with 17 bases between the two ends. The CDR3 is made up of 14 amino acids.

V gene TRBV6-5 combines with J gene TRBJ1-5, with D possibly TRBD1 on 5 matching bases. Germline V gives CDR1 MNHEY, CDR2 SVGAGI. The CDR3 runs 13 residues. The ends were cut back, 5 bases at V and 7 bases at J, with 12 bases in the middle. The CDR3 DNA reads TGTGCCAGCAGTAGGGGAAGGGAGCAGCCCCAGCATTTT. It yields the protein CASSRGREQPQHF.

The chain employs TRBV6-1 and TRBJ1-5; D ambiguous. This CDR3 has 16 residues. In germline, CDR1 is MNHNS, CDR2 SASEGT. V was cut by 3 bases and J by 3 bases, with 15 bases left in between. CDR3 coding DNA: TGTGCCAGCAGTGAGGCACGAAACCAGGCCAATCAGCCCCAGCATTTT. Translating it yields CASSEARNQANQPQHF.

V usage is TRBV11-3 and J usage is TRBJ2-1, with 8 bases identical to TRBD1. Looked up from germline, CDR1 is SGHNT and CDR2 is YENEEA. This CDR3 has 15 residues. The V and J ends lost 4 bases and 8 bases, in that order; junction bases with no gene match: 10. The CDR3 nucleotides are TGTGCCAGCAGCTCTTCCAGGGGGCGAGATTATGAGCAGTTCTTC. Protein: CASSSSRGRDYEQFF.

V and J are TRBV25-1 and TRBJ1-6; D remains unclear. With 6 bases removed from V and 7 bases from J, the gap between germline ends came to 13 bases. Germline V gives CDR1 MGHDK, CDR2 SYGVNS. CDR3 length: 14 amino acids. CDR3 sequence: CASSPGGVNSPLHF. The CDR3 DNA follows: TGTGCCAGCAGCCCCGGCGGCGTCAATTCACCCCTCCACTTT.

The chain links TRBV5-1 to TRBJ1-6; D perhaps matches TRBD1 (6 bases). The germline V gene has CDR1 SGHRS and CDR2 YFSETQ. This CDR3 is built from 17 residues. V was trimmed by 0 bases and J by 9 bases, leaving 19 bases between them. CDR3 protein: CASSLARVGGGGSPLHF. The CDR3 DNA reads as TGCGCCAGCAGCTTGGCCCGAGTCGGGGGCGGAGGTTCACCCCTCCACTTT.

This chain connects TRBV25-1 to TRBJ1-2, with TRBD1 identical over 10 bases. Germline CDR1 reads MGHDK; CDR2 reads SYGVNS. V lost 3 bases to trimming and J lost 5 bases; unmatched junction nucleotides: 3. This CDR3 spans 14 amino acids. As DNA, the CDR3 is TGTGCCAGCAGTGACCGACAGGGGGCTTATGGCTACACCTTC. Protein sequence: CASSDRQGAYGYTF.

The chain joins TRBV5-8 to TRBJ2-7; a weak D match, TRBD2 (5 bases). Trimming shortened V by 3 bases and J by 6 bases, and 25 bases separated the two germline ends. Germline V gives CDR1 SGHTS, CDR2 YDEGEE. CDR3 length: 17 amino acids. CDR3 sequence reads: CASSSARWERTRPEQYF. CDR3 bases: TGTGCCAGCAGCTCGGCAAGGTGGGAGAGGACGCGACCCGAGCAGTACTTC.

The chain links TRBV27 to TRBJ1-2; 7 bases match TRBD1. Looked up from germline, CDR1 is MNHEY and CDR2 is SMNVEV (reference sequence). Trimming at V came to 6 bases and at J to 6 bases, leaving 7 bases not matched to a gene. The CDR3 contains 13 residues. DNA for the CDR3: TGTGCCAGCAGGGCCACAGGGGCGGATGGCTACACCTTC. Translation gives CASRATGADGYTF.

V is TRBV5-1 and J is TRBJ2-2; 8 bases are a match to TRBD1. The trim removed 0 bases at V and 6 bases at J, leaving 10 bases unmatched. The CDR3 sequence is 17 residues long. The germline V gene has CDR1 SGHRS and CDR2 YFSETQ. The CDR3 DNA follows: TGCGCCAGCAGCTTGGTCCCAGGGGGCCTTATTGCCGGGGAGCTGTTTTTT. Amino acid sequence: CASSLVPGGLIAGELFF.

J is TRBJ2-7 and V is TRBV5-1; the D gene is possibly TRBD1 (6 bases). The CDR3 extends over 14 amino acids. The germline V gene encodes CDR1 SGHRS and CDR2 YFSETQ. V dropped 4 bases and J dropped 2 bases, with 13 bases sitting between them. The chain's CDR3 is CASSPGAGPYEQYF. CDR3 DNA sequence: TGCGCCAGCAGCCCAGGGGCAGGGCCCTACGAGCAGTACTTC.

V is TRBV19 and J is TRBJ2-7; weak D call: TRBD2 (5 bases). The germline V gene has CDR1 LNHDA and CDR2 SQIVND (reference sequence). The V gene lost 5 bases and the J gene lost 5 bases, with 19 bases spanning the gap. The CDR3 runs 15 residues. CDR3 residues: CASSLLGVPTDEQYF. CDR3 bases: TGTGCCAGTAGTCTCCTCGGGGTCCCTACCGACGAGCAGTACTTC.

V gene TRBV5-1 combines with J gene TRBJ2-5, with no clear D. Trimming left V 1 base short and J 3 bases short, with 10 bases between. Germline CDR1 reads SGHRS; CDR2 reads YFSETQ. CDR3 length: 14 residues. CDR3 sequence: CASSLSPKEETQYF. CDR3 sequence (DNA): TGCGCCAGCAGCTTGAGTCCGAAAGAAGAGACCCAGTACTTC.